This T cell receptor (beta chain) appears in the sequencing data of a study of shared clonotypes between healthy human individuals. The unsorted samples had some 90 million PBMCs used for genomic DNA. Execution of the assay was at deep level. Ten immunoSEQ deep assay plates were used to sequence the DNA of unsorted PBMCs. Clones were sequenced by immunoSEQ multiplex PCR, and TCRdb holds only the in-frame ones, with some missing. The sample lists a few hundred thousand clones; around 80% were seen once. Germline loops: CDR1 MGHRA, CDR2 YSYEKL. Trimming removed 3 bases from V and 4 bases from J; junction bases left unmatched: 8. The CDR3 sequence is 15 residues long.

The V gene is TRBV4-1, the J gene TRBJ1-1, with TRBD1 identical over 7 bases. The TCR was taken from a woman aged 40-49 years in good health. Some clones in this sample may be carry-over from other donors' samples. The sample consisted of PBMCs. The CDR3 coding sequence is TGCGCCAGCAGCCAGTCACAGGGGTCGGGCACTGAAGCTTTCTTT. It encodes CASSQSQGSGTEAFF.